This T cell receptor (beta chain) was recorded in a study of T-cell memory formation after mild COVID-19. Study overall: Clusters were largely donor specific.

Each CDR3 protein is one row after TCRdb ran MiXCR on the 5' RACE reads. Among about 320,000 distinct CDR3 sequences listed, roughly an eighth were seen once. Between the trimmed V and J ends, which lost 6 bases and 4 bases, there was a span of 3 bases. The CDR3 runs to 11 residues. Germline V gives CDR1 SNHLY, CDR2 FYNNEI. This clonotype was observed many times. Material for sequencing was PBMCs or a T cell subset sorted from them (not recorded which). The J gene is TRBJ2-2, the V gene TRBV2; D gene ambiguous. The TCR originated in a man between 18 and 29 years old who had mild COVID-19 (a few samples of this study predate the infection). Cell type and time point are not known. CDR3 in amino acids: CASSVTGELFF. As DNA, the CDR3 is TGTGCCAGCAGCGTCACCGGGGAGCTGTTTTTT.